This T cell receptor (beta chain) appears in the sequencing data of a study of T cell changes during pregnancy in multiple sclerosis (dated by TCRdb to between 2018 and 2021). Notes on the research overall: The study examined how the T cell repertoire changed over the course of pregnancy in women with multiple sclerosis.

Libraries were made using the immunoSEQ multiplex PCR assay. TCRdb limited this immuneACCESS table to in-frame rearrangements with V and J called. A share of clones is missing; checked studies link under half to unresolved V genes, and the rest is unexplained. The sample has fewer than 80,000 clones on record, 91% of them singletons. The top ten hold around 0.3% of the sample. A remark on this clone: Its binding antigen is unknown. No base qualities exist here, and no much larger clone lies one base off it.

The source is a female donor in good health, enrolled as a control in a pregnancy study. The starting material was CD4+ T cells from peripheral blood mononuclear cells, obtained in the third trimester of pregnancy.

This receptor carries the CDR3 CASSLGFMGSNYGYTF. The sequenced DNA is TGTGCCAGCAGCTTGGGCTTTATGGGCTCCAACTATGGCTACACCTTC. The chain is made from TRBV5-4 and TRBJ1-2; a confident D gene designation cannot be given. Sequences SGHNT (CDR1) and YYREEE (CDR2) are obtained from the germline V gene (reference sequence). V and J are truncated by 0 bases and 2 bases respectively, leaving an intervening sequence of 14 bases. Counted from cysteine to phenylalanine, this CDR3 has 16 amino acids. This entry keeps only the CDR3 DNA: 48 bases, framed from base 1.